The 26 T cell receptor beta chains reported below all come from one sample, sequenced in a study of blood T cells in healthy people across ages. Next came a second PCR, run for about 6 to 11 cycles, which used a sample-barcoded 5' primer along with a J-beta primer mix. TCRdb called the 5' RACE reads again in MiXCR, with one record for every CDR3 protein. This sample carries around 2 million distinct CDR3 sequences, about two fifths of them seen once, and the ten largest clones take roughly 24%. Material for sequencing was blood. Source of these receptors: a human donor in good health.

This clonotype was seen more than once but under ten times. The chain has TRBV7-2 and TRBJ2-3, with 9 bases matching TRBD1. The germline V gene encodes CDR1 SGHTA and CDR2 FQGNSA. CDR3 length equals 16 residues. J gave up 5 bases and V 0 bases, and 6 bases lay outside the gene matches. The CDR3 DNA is TGTGCCAGCAGCTTAGCCGGGACAGGGAGTGGAGATACGCAGTATTTT. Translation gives CASSLAGTGSGDTQYF.

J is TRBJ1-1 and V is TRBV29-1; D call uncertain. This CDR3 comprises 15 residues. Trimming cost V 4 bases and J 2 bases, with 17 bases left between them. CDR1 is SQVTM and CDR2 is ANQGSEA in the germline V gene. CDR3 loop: CSVVEVEGLNTEAFF. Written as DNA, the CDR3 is TGCAGCGTTGTAGAGGTGGAAGGACTTAACACTGAAGCTTTCTTT.

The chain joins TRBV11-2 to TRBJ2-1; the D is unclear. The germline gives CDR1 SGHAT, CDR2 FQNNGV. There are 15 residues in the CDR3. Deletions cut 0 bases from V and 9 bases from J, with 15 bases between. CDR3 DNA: TGTGCCAGCAGCTTAGAGCCGTCATGGGCTGCTGAGCAGTTCTTC. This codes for CASSLEPSWAAEQFF.

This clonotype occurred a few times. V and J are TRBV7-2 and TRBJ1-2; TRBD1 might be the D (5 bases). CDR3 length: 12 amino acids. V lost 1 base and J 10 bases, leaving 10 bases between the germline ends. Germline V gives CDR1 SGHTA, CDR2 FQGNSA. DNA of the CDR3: TGTGCCAGCAGCTTAGGTTCGGGGGACTACACCTTC. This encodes CASSLGSGDYTF.

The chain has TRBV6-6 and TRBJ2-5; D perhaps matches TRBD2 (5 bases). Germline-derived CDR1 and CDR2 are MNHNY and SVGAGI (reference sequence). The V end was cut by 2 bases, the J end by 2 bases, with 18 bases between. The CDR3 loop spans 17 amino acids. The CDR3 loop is CASSYVASKDVQETQYF. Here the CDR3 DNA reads TGTGCCAGCAGTTACGTGGCTAGCAAAGACGTACAAGAGACCCAGTACTTC.

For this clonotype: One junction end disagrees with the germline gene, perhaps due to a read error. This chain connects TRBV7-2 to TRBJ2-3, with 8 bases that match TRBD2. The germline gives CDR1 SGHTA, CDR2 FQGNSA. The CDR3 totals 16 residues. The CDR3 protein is CANSLAGGGYTDTQYF. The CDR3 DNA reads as TGTGCCAACAGCTTAGCCGGCGGGGGGTACACAGATACGCAGTATTTT. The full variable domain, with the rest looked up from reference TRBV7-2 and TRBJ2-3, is GAGVSQSPSNKVTEKGKDVELRCDPISGHTALYWYRQSLGQGLEFLIYFQGNSAPDKSGLPSDRFSAERTGGSVSTLTIQRTQQEDSAVYLCANSLAGGGYTDTQYFGPGTRLTVL.

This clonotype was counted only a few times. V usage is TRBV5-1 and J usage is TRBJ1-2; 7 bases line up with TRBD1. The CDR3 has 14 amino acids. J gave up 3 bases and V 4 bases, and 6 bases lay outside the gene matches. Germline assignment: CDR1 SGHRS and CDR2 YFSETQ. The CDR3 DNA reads TGCGCCAGCAGCCCGTACACAGGGGACTATGGCTACACCTTC. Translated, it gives CASSPYTGDYGYTF. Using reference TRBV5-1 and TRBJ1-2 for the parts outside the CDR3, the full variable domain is KAGVTQTPRYLIKTRGQQVTLSCSPISGHRSVSWYQQTPGQGLQFLFEYFSETQRNKGNFPGRFSGRQFSNSRSEMNVSTLELGDSALYLCASSPYTGDYGYTFGSGTRLTVV.

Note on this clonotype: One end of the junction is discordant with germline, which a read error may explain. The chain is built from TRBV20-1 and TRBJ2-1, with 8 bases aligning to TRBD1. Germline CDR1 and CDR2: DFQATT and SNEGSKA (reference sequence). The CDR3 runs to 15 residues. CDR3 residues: CSARSRTGPYNELFF. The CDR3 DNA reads TGCAGTGCTAGGTCGAGGACAGGGCCCTACAATGAGCTGTTCTTC.

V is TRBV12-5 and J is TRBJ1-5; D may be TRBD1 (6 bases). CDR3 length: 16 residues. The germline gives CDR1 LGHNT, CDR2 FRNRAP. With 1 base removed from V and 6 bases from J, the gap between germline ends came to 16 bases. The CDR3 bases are TGTGCTAGTGGTTTGGCTATTGACAGGAATGTTCAGCCCCAGCATTTT. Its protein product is CASGLAIDRNVQPQHF.

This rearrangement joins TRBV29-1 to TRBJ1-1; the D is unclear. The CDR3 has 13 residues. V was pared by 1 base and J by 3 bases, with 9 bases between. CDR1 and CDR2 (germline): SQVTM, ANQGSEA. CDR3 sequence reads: CSVEGGGHTEAFF. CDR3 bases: TGCAGCGTTGAAGGGGGTGGGCACACTGAAGCTTTCTTT.

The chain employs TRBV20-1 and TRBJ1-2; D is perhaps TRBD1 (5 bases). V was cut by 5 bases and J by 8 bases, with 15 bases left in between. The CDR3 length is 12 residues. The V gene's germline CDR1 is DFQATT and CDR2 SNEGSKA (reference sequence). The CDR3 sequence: CSAPQDSGGYTF. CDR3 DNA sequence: TGCAGTGCTCCACAGGACTCTGGAGGCTACACCTTC.

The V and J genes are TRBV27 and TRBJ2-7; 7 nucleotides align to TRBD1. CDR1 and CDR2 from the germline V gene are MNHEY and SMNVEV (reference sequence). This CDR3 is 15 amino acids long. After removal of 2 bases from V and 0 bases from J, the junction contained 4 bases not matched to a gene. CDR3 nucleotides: TGTGCCAGCAGTTTAAAGCAGGGGGACTCCTACGAGCAGTACTTC. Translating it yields CASSLKQGDSYEQYF.

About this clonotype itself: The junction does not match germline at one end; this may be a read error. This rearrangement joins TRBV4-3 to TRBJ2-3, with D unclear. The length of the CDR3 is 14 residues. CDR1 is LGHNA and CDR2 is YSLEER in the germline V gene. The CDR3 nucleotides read TGCGCCAGCAGCCAAGATCGTCACACAGATATGCAGTATTTT. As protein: CASSQDRHTDMQYF.

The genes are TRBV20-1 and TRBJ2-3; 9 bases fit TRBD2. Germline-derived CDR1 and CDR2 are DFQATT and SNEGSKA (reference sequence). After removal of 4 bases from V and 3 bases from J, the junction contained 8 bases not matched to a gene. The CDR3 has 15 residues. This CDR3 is CSAKGGGGATDTQYF. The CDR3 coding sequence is TGCAGTGCTAAAGGTGGCGGGGGGGCGACAGATACGCAGTATTTT.

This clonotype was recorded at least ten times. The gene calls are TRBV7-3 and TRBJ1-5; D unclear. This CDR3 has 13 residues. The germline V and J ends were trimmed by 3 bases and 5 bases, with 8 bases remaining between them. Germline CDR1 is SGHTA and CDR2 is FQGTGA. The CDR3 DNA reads TGTGCCAGCAGCTTGACCCGGGATCAGCCCCAGCATTTT. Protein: CASSLTRDQPQHF.

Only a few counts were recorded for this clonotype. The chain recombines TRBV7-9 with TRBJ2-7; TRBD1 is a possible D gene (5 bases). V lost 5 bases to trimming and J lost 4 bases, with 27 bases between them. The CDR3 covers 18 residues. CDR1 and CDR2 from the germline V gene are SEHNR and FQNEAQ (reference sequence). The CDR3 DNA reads TGTGCCAGCAGCCGACAGCTCCGTACGCATCGTTCCGGATACGAGCAGTACTTC. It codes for CASSRQLRTHRSGYEQYF.

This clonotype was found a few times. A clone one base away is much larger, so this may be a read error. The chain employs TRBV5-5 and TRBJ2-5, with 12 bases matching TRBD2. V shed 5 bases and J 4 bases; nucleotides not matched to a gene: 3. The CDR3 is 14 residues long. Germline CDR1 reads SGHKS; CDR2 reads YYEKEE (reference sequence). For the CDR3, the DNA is TGTGCCAGCAGACCGGGACTAGCGGGAGAGACCCAGTACTTC. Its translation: CASRPGLAGETQYF.

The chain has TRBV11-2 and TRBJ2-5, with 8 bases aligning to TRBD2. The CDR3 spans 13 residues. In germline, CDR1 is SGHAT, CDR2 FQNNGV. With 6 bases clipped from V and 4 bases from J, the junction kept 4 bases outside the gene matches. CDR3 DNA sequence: TGTGCCAGCAGGAGCGGGGGAGGAGAGACCCAGTACTTC. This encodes CASRSGGGETQYF.

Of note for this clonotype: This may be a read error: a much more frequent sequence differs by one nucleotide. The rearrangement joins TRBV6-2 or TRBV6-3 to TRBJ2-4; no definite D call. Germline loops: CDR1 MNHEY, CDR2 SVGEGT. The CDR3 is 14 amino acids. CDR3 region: CASSSGSAKNIQDF. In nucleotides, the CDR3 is TGTGCCAGCAGCTCCGGGTCAGCCAAAAACATTCAGGACTTC.

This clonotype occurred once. The CDR3 protein is CASSLRTQGGVGYTF. CDR3 sequence (DNA): TGTGCCAGCAGCTTAAGGACACAGGGGGGAGTTGGCTACACCTTC. V is TRBV11-3 and J is TRBJ1-2; 8 bases match TRBD1. V was pared by 2 bases and J by 7 bases, with 9 bases of the junction left unmatched. This CDR3 comprises 15 residues. The germline V gene has CDR1 SGHNT and CDR2 YENEEA. The variable domain in full, completed from reference TRBV11-3 and TRBJ1-2, reads EAGVVQSPRYKIIEKKQPVAFWCNPISGHNTLYWYLQNLGQGPELLIRYENEEAVDDSQLPKDRFSAERLKGVDSTLKIQPAELGDSAVYLCASSLRTQGGVGYTFGSGTRLTVV.

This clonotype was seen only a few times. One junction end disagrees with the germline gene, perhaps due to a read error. The DNA for the CDR3 is TGCAGCGTTCGAGTTCGTAAGGACAGGAACTCTGAAGCTTTCTTT. This gives the protein CSVRVRKDRNSEAFF. The genes are TRBV29-1 and TRBJ1-1; TRBD1 aligns across 7 bases. The CDR3 runs to 15 residues. The V gene's germline CDR1 is SQVTM and CDR2 ANQGSEA.

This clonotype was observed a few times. The DNA of the CDR3 is TGTGCCAGCAGCGGGACCCTACTCTACGAGCAGTACTTC. Protein product: CASSGTLLYEQYF. This chain links TRBV12-3 or TRBV12-4 with TRBJ2-7; D may be TRBD1 or TRBD2 (5 bases each). This CDR3 region has 13 residues. V lost 6 bases to trimming and J lost 3 bases, with 12 bases between them.

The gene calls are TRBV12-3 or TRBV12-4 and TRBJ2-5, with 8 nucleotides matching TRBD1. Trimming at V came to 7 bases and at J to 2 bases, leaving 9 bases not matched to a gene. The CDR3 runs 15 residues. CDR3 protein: CASIKRGTGQETQYF. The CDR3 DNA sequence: TGTGCCAGCATCAAACGGGGGACAGGTCAAGAGACCCAGTACTTC.

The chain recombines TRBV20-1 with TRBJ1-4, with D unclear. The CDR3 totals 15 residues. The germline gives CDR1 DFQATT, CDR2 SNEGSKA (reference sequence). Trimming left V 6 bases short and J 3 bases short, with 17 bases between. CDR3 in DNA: TGCAGTGCGCGAAAAAGCGTGGCAGCTAATGAAAAACTGTTTTTT. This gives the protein CSARKSVAANEKLFF.

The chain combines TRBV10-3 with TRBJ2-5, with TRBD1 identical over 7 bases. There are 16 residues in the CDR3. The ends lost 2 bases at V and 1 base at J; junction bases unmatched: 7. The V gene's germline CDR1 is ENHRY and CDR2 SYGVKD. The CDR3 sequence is CAISETWTGGQETQYF. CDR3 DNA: TGTGCCATCAGTGAGACCTGGACAGGAGGCCAAGAGACCCAGTACTTC.

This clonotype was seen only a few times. CDR3 bases: TGCAGTGCTAGTAGCGGGACAGTGATTTACAATCAGCCCCAGCATTTT. As protein: CSASSGTVIYNQPQHF. The V and J genes are TRBV20-1 and TRBJ1-5; 7 bases map to TRBD1. J gave up 3 bases and V 3 bases, and 11 bases lay outside the gene matches. CDR3 size: 16 residues. Germline V lookup: CDR1 DFQATT, CDR2 SNEGSKA (reference sequence).